This TCR beta chain was sequenced for a study of T cell clusters in autoimmune cytopenias. CDR3 length: 15 amino acids. CDR1 KGHSH and CDR2 LQKENI come from the germline V gene. TRB rearrangements were amplified by touch-down multiplex PCR with mixed TRB-A/B primers. TCRdb re-analyzed the multiplex PCR reads; it lists each CDR3 protein once, without DNA. This sample's table has some 4,500 distinct CDR3 sequences. TRB was amplified from around 0.25 ug of peripheral blood genomic DNA per sample. Specimen: peripheral blood. This receptor was identified in a human donor with an autoimmune cytopenia or autoimmune hepatitis (not recorded which). The J gene is TRBJ1-5, the V gene TRBV18; without DNA, the TCRdb call of TRBD1 cannot be checked. CDR3 sequence reads: CASSPSRQSTQPQHF.